This entry lists 28 T cell receptor beta chains sequenced from one sample in a study of blood T cell repertoires in COVID-19. Sequencing used immunoSEQ multiplex PCR; TCRdb keeps in-frame clones, though not all of them. The table records fewer than 500,000 clones, around nine tenths of them present only once. The sample was peripheral blood. The receptors were sampled from a man between 18 and 29 years old with COVID-19, enrolled during active disease.

The genes are TRBV19 and TRBJ1-5; tentatively, D is TRBD1 (5 bases). From germline, CDR1 is LNHDA and CDR2 SQIVND (reference sequence). The V end lost 6 bases, the J end lost 2 bases, and 17 bases lay between the germline ends. There are 16 residues in the CDR3. The chain's CDR3 is CASRYVGARGNQPQHF. The CDR3 DNA follows: TGTGCCAGTAGGTATGTAGGGGCCCGGGGCAATCAGCCCCAGCATTTT.

The rearrangement links TRBV7-9 to TRBJ2-3; TRBD2 matches 10 bases. The CDR3 runs to 15 residues. Germline values: CDR1 SEHNR, CDR2 FQNEAQ (reference sequence). Trimming took 4 bases from V and 4 from J; bases not matched to a gene: 5. The CDR3 nucleotides read TGTGCCAGCAGCTCGCCTAGCGGGAGCTCAGATACGCAGTATTTT. Amino acid sequence: CASSSPSGSSDTQYF.

J is TRBJ1-1 and V is TRBV18; tentatively, D is TRBD1 (6 bases). V was shortened by 9 bases and J by 6 bases, with 14 bases between the two germline ends. This CDR3 region has 12 residues. Germline values: CDR1 KGHSH, CDR2 LQKENI. The CDR3 region has the DNA TGTGCCAGTACAGGGTTGGGGGCTGAAGCTTTCTTT. The encoded protein is CASTGLGAEAFF.

This clone was counted once. The rearrangement uses TRBV7-9 and TRBJ2-3; TRBD1 matches 7 bases. Germline CDR1 reads SEHNR; CDR2 reads FQNEAQ (reference sequence). Trimming at V came to 3 bases and at J to 5 bases, leaving 14 bases not matched to a gene. This CDR3 spans 17 amino acids. In DNA form, the CDR3 reads TGTGCCAGCAGCTTGACCTTTACCGGGACAGCTGAAGATACGCAGTATTTT. It translates to CASSLTFTGTAEDTQYF.

The chain couples TRBV6-2 or TRBV6-3 to TRBJ1-6; 8 bases align to TRBD1. Germline trimming cut 5 bases from V and 9 bases from J; bases unmatched to any gene: 6. This CDR3 has 14 amino acids. Germline CDR1 is MNHEY and CDR2 is SVGEGT. DNA of the CDR3: TGTGCCAGCAGTGGACAGGGAGCGAGTTCACCCCTCCACTTT. This translates into CASSGQGASSPLHF.

The chain links TRBV7-9 to TRBJ1-1; tentative D call: TRBD1 (6 bases). Germline V lookup: CDR1 SEHNR, CDR2 FQNEAQ (reference sequence). The V and J ends lost 3 bases and 6 bases respectively, with 14 bases between them. The CDR3 runs to 14 residues. The CDR3 reads CASSLGALLPEAFF. The CDR3 nucleotides are TGTGCCAGCAGCTTGGGGGCGTTACTACCTGAAGCTTTCTTT.

Note on this clone: This sample also contains other DNA sequences that code for the same CDR3. This chain joins TRBV18 and TRBJ1-1; tentative D call: TRBD1 (6 bases). The germline gives CDR1 KGHSH, CDR2 LQKENI. Deletions cut 2 bases from V and 0 bases from J, with 7 bases between. The CDR3 has 14 amino acids. Written as DNA, the CDR3 is TGTGCCAGCTCACCAGACAGGCTGAACACTGAAGCTTTCTTT. Amino acids: CASSPDRLNTEAFF.

Regarding this clone: Other DNA sequences within the sample encode an identical CDR3. The V and J genes are TRBV7-8 and TRBJ1-2; 9 bases align to TRBD1. Germline V CDR1 and CDR2: SGHVS, FQNEAQ. The CDR3 loop spans 14 amino acids. V gave up 5 bases and J gave up 2 bases; unmatched junction bases: 3. The CDR3 DNA reads TGTGCCAGCAGCCCAGGACAGGGGAACTATGGCTACACCTTC. It codes for CASSPGQGNYGYTF.

V gene TRBV6-2 or TRBV6-3 combines with J gene TRBJ1-5; D is uncertain. This CDR3 has 13 residues. Trimming cost V 5 bases and J 9 bases, with 14 bases left between them. Germline CDR1 reads MNHEY; CDR2 reads SVGEGT. Here the CDR3 DNA reads TGTGCCAGCAGTCTCGACCCGGACTGGCCCCAGCATTTT. Translated, it gives CASSLDPDWPQHF.

The chain links TRBV6-2 or TRBV6-3 to TRBJ2-1; perhaps TRBD1 as D (5 bases). Germline-derived CDR1 and CDR2 are MNHEY and SVGEGT. Trimming took off 4 bases at V and 5 bases at J, with 15 bases between the two ends. This CDR3 has 15 amino acids. The CDR3 coding sequence is TGTGCCAGCAGTTCAGCCCAGGGCTCTGACAATGAGCAGTTCTTC. Translating it yields CASSSAQGSDNEQFF.

This clone was observed a single time. V and J are TRBV21-1 and TRBJ2-2; the table's D gene call, TRBD1, was not cross checked with the DNA. TRBV21-1 is assigned pseudogene status. The CDR3 contains 14 residues. This CDR3 is CASTLTGRPGELFF. Written as DNA, the CDR3 is TGTGCCAGCACCTTGACAGGGAGACCCGGGGAGCTGTTTTTT.

The rearrangement uses TRBV3-1 (or the pseudogene TRBV3-2) and TRBJ1-1; no definite D call. V dropped 5 bases and J dropped 5 bases, with 12 bases sitting between them. Germline V gene sequence: CDR1 LGHDT, CDR2 YNNKEL (reference sequence). The CDR3 loop spans 13 amino acids. CDR3 protein: CASSGLGGTEAFF. The CDR3 coding sequence is TGTGCCAGCAGCGGACTGGGAGGGACTGAAGCTTTCTTT.

The chain uses TRBV5-6 and TRBJ1-2; tentative D call: TRBD1 (5 bases). The CDR3 runs 16 residues. V shed 0 bases and J shed 8 bases, with 20 bases lying between them. The germline V gene has CDR1 SGHDT and CDR2 YYEEEE. CDR3 amino acids: CASSLGRGYRASGYTF. CDR3 bases: TGTGCCAGCAGCTTGGGTCGGGGGTACCGCGCGTCAGGCTACACCTTC.

This chain links TRBV19 with TRBJ2-3; perhaps TRBD2 as D (6 bases). The CDR3 totals 16 residues. Germline values: CDR1 LNHDA, CDR2 SQIVND (reference sequence). Trimming removed 7 bases at V and 6 bases at J, with 23 bases between. CDR3 residues: CASTDTLRGGMDTQYF. CDR3 nucleotides: TGTGCCAGTACCGACACCCTTCGAGGCGGGATGGATACGCAGTATTTT.

V gene TRBV27 combines with J gene TRBJ2-7, with 10 bases fitting TRBD2. Looked up from germline, CDR1 is MNHEY and CDR2 is SMNVEV (reference sequence). The V segment lost 5 bases and the J segment 5 bases; nucleotides outside the gene matches: 9. The CDR3 loop spans 15 amino acids. CDR3 nucleotides: TGTGCCAGCAGTCCCGAAGGACTAGCGGCCCACGAGCAGTACTTC. The encoded protein is CASSPEGLAAHEQYF.

This clone has only one observation. The rearrangement uses TRBV3-1 (or the pseudogene TRBV3-2) and TRBJ1-2, with TRBD1 as a possible D gene (6 bases). This CDR3 region has 15 residues. Trimming took off 1 base at V and 1 base at J, with 10 bases between the two ends. CDR1 and CDR2 (germline): LGHDT, YNNKEL (reference sequence). CDR3 sequence reads: CASSQGTGNNYGYTF. CDR3 sequence (DNA): TGTGCCAGCAGCCAAGGTACAGGGAATAACTATGGCTACACCTTC.

This clone was counted once. V gene TRBV7-3 combines with J gene TRBJ2-2; TRBD1 matches at 10 bases. This CDR3 is 16 amino acids long. Germline V CDR1 and CDR2: SGHTA, FQGTGA. Germline trimming cut 5 bases from V and 4 bases from J; bases unmatched to any gene: 7. CDR3 region: CASSLTGGKTTGELFF. CDR3 nucleotides: TGTGCCAGCAGCCTGACAGGGGGCAAAACCACCGGGGAGCTGTTTTTT.

V and J are TRBV3-1 (or the pseudogene TRBV3-2) and TRBJ2-7, with 8 positions matching TRBD2. The CDR3 loop spans 15 amino acids. Per germline, CDR1 LGHDT and CDR2 YNNKEL (reference sequence). The V segment lost 4 bases and the J segment 7 bases; nucleotides outside the gene matches: 12. CDR3 region: CASSLRGLGGEEQYF. As DNA, the CDR3 is TGTGCCAGCAGCCTTCGGGGACTAGGGGGGGAGGAGCAGTACTTC.

V and J are TRBV4-1 and TRBJ2-7; D might be TRBD1 (6 bases). The CDR3 contains 14 residues. CDR1 and CDR2 from the germline V gene are MGHRA and YSYEKL. V lost 2 bases, J lost 2 bases, and 10 bases lay in between. Here the CDR3 reads CASSQRTATYEQYF. Here the CDR3 DNA reads TGCGCCAGCAGCCAAAGGACAGCCACCTACGAGCAGTACTTC.

The chain combines TRBV11-3 with TRBJ2-7; weak D call: TRBD1 (6 bases). This CDR3 has 14 residues. Per germline, CDR1 SGHNT and CDR2 YENEEA. Trimming took off 6 bases at V and 2 bases at J, with 14 bases between the two ends. The CDR3 DNA is TGTGCCAGCAGATCCGGACAGACAGCCTACGAGCAGTACTTC. Protein sequence: CASRSGQTAYEQYF.

This chain uses TRBV30 with TRBJ2-4, with D possibly matching TRBD2 (6 bases). Trimming took 2 bases from V and 4 from J, leaving 9 bases between them. Germline assignment: CDR1 GTSNPN and CDR2 SVGIG (reference sequence). The CDR3 is 13 amino acids. For the CDR3, the DNA is TGTGCCTGGAGTAAGCGGGCGAAAAACATTCAGTACTTC. Translated, it gives CAWSKRAKNIQYF.

The chain carries TRBV2 and TRBJ2-7; no definite D call. The CDR3 length is 14 residues. Germline V lookup: CDR1 SNHLY, CDR2 FYNNEI. Trimming took 5 bases from V and 2 from J, leaving 13 bases between them. As DNA, the CDR3 is TGTGCCAGCAGTTCCCTGACTCGCGCCTACGAGCAGTACTTC. This codes for CASSSLTRAYEQYF.

The rearrangement links TRBV4-2 to TRBJ1-3, with a tentative D call TRBD1 (5 bases). V was pared by 4 bases and J by 3 bases, with 13 bases between. Per germline, CDR1 LGHNA and CDR2 YNFKEQ. The CDR3 runs 15 residues. The DNA of the CDR3 is TGTGCCAGCAGCCGAGAGGGGACTGTTGGAAACACCATATATTTT. This sequence encodes CASSREGTVGNTIYF.

The chain combines TRBV2 with TRBJ2-7; TRBD2 might be the D (6 bases). The germline CDR1 and CDR2 sequences are SNHLY and FYNNEI. V shed 4 bases and J shed 3 bases, with 19 bases lying between them. The CDR3 is 16 amino acids. CDR3 residues: CASSGLGEDPYYEQYF. Here the CDR3 DNA reads TGTGCCAGCAGTGGACTAGGAGAAGACCCTTACTACGAGCAGTACTTC.

The chain has TRBV7-8 and TRBJ2-7, with 12 nucleotides matching TRBD2. The CDR3 has 13 residues. V lost 5 bases, J lost 7 bases, and 3 bases stayed unmatched. Germline V gene sequence: CDR1 SGHVS, CDR2 FQNEAQ. Here the CDR3 DNA reads TGTGCCAGCAGCCCAACTAGCGGGAGGGAGCAGTACTTC. Translated, it gives CASSPTSGREQYF.

The genes are TRBV7-8 and TRBJ1-1; D is uncertain. Between the trimmed V and J ends, which lost 6 bases and 1 base, there was a span of 9 bases. Germline V gene lookup returns CDR1 SGHVS and CDR2 FQNEAQ. The CDR3 totals 13 residues. CDR3 loop: CASRPPTNTEAFF. CDR3 nucleotides: TGTGCCAGCAGGCCACCTACGAACACTGAAGCTTTCTTT.

The V and J genes are TRBV18 and TRBJ2-2, with D possibly being TRBD1 (5 bases). CDR1 and CDR2 (germline): KGHSH, LQKENI. The ends were cut back, 1 base at V and 4 bases at J, with 16 bases in the middle. The CDR3 is 17 amino acids. CDR3 in amino acids: CASSPQLVRETTGELFF. CDR3 DNA: TGTGCCAGCTCACCACAGCTCGTCAGGGAAACCACCGGGGAGCTGTTTTTT.

This clone was counted only a few times. The V call is TRBV3-1 (or the pseudogene TRBV3-2), the J call TRBJ2-7, with 9 positions matching TRBD2. Germline V gene lookup returns CDR1 LGHDT and CDR2 YNNKEL (reference sequence). The CDR3 loop spans 15 amino acids. The trim removed 4 bases at V and 7 bases at J, leaving 11 bases unmatched. CDR3 coding DNA: TGTGCCAGCAGCCCCCGGGGACTAGCCACAGGGGAGCAGTACTTC. Translating it yields CASSPRGLATGEQYF.